The TCR beta chain described here comes from a study of T-cell reconstitution after alpha-beta-depleted transplantation in children. Notes on the study in general: The origin of alpha-beta T cells about two months after transplant was reportedly several hundred expanded graft clones. Surviving recipient T cells and thymic progenitors accounted for the high day-60 TCRbeta diversity observed in some patients.

This clonotype was counted only a few times. What it binds is unknown. Unique molecular identifiers were built into the TCRbeta library. In TCRdb, the PCR reads were re-called with MiXCR into one record per CDR3 protein. The table includes 250,000 to 400,000 distinct CDR3 sequences, around 25% detected once. This receptor was identified in a male patient between 5 and 17 years old who had a stem cell transplant for acute lymphoblastic leukemia, so the T cells may come from the graft donor. Sample: PBMCs, mostly from graft donor cells, taken 180 days after TCRalphabeta/CD19-depleted stem cell transplant.

The CDR3 DNA follows: TGCGCCAGCAGCCCGGGGAGCTATGGCTACACCTTC. Translated, it gives CASSPGSYGYTF. The chain combines TRBV5-1 with TRBJ1-2; D unclear. Deletions cut 4 bases from V and 4 bases from J, with 8 bases between. The CDR3 has 12 amino acids. Germline-derived CDR1 and CDR2 are SGHRS and YFSETQ. Looking up the rest from reference TRBV5-1 and TRBJ1-2 gives the full variable domain: KAGVTQTPRYLIKTRGQQVTLSCSPISGHRSVSWYQQTPGQGLQFLFEYFSETQRNKGNFPGRFSGRQFSNSRSEMNVSTLELGDSALYLCASSPGSYGYTFGSGTRLTVV.